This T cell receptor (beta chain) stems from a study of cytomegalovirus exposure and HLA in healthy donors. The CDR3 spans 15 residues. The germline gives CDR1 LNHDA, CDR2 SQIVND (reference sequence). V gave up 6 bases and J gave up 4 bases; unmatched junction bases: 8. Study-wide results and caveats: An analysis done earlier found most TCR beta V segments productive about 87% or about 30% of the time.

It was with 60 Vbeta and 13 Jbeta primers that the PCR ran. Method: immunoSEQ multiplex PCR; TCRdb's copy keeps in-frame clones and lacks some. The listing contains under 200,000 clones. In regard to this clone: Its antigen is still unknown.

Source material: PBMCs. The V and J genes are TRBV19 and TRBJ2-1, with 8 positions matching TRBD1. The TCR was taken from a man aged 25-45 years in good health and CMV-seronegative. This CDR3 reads CASSGGTGLYNEQFF. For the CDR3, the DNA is TGTGCCAGTAGCGGAGGGACAGGCTTGTACAATGAGCAGTTCTTC.